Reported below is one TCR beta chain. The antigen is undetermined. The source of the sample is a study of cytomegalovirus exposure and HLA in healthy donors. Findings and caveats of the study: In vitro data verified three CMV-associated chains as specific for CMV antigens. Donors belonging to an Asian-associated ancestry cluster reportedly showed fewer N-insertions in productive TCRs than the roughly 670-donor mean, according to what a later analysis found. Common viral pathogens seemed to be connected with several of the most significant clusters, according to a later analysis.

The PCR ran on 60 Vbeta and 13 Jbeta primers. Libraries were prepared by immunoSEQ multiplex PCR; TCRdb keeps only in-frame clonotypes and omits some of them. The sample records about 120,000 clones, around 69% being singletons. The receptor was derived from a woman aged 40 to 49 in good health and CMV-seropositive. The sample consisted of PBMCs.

As DNA, the CDR3 is TGTGCCAGCAGTGAGGTAGCAGGGTTCGAAAAACTGTTTTTT. Protein sequence: CASSEVAGFEKLFF. The chain couples TRBV25-1 to TRBJ1-4, with D possibly matching TRBD1 (5 bases). The CDR3 contains 14 residues. V was clipped by 3 bases and J by 8 bases, with 13 bases between them. The V gene's germline CDR1 is MGHDK and CDR2 SYGVNS.